The 18 T cell receptor beta chains reported below all come from one sample, sequenced in a study of T-cell memory formation after mild COVID-19. TCRdb passed the 5' RACE reads through MiXCR, listing each CDR3 protein once. The sample contains about 210,000 distinct CDR3 sequences, approximately 30% of which appear only once. Sequencing was done on a sample of PBMCs or a T cell subset sorted from them (not recorded which). These receptors came from an adult woman who had mild COVID-19 (a few samples of this study predate the infection). Cell type and time point are not known.

This clonotype appeared a few times. The chain carries TRBV11-1 and TRBJ2-7; tentatively, D is TRBD2 (5 bases). Germline V gene lookup returns CDR1 SGHAT and CDR2 FQDESV (reference sequence). The CDR3 loop spans 15 amino acids. Trimming cost V 5 bases and J 4 bases, with 18 bases left between them. The CDR3 region is CASSPTGIARYEQYF. In nucleotides, the CDR3 is TGTGCCAGCAGCCCGACCGGGATTGCACGATACGAGCAGTACTTC.

This chain uses TRBV7-3 with TRBJ1-2; TRBD1 is a possible D gene (5 bases). V was pared by 2 bases and J by 3 bases, with 10 bases between. Germline assignment: CDR1 SGHTA and CDR2 FQGTGA. This CDR3 contains 14 residues. Here the CDR3 DNA reads TGTGCCAGCAGCTTAGCCGGGGGGGACTATGGCTACACCTTC. This encodes CASSLAGGDYGYTF.

This clonotype was picked up a small number of times. The V call is TRBV9, the J call TRBJ2-1; 12 nucleotides align to TRBD2. Germline V gene sequence: CDR1 SGDLS, CDR2 YYNGEE. V gave up 3 bases and J gave up 8 bases; unmatched junction bases: 6. There are 15 residues in the CDR3. CDR3 DNA: TGTGCCAGCAGCGCACTAGCGGGAGGCCACGATGAGCAGTTCTTC. Translating it yields CASSALAGGHDEQFF.

The chain employs TRBV6-2 or TRBV6-3 and TRBJ2-5; 10 nucleotides match TRBD2. V gave up 6 bases and J gave up 4 bases; unmatched junction bases: 14. CDR1 and CDR2 from the germline V gene are MNHEY and SVGEGT. The CDR3 is 17 amino acids. CDR3 sequence (DNA): TGTGCCAGCAGACATCGCAGCGGGAGGGCCTTCGGAGAGACCCAGTACTTC. This codes for CASRHRSGRAFGETQYF.

This clonotype occurred a few times. This may come from a read error, since a much larger clone is one base off. J is TRBJ2-7 and V is TRBV5-1; no clear D gene. V was cut by 1 base and J by 1 base, with 6 bases left in between. CDR1 SGHRS and CDR2 YFSETQ come from the germline V gene. This CDR3 comprises 13 residues. The CDR3 DNA reads as TGCGCCAGCAGCTTGCCGGTGTCCTACGAGCAGTACTTC. This translates into CASSLPVSYEQYF.

The rearrangement joins TRBV19 to TRBJ1-5; possibly TRBD1 for D (6 bases). Per the germline V gene, CDR1 is LNHDA and CDR2 is SQIVND (reference sequence). The CDR3 has 15 residues. Trimming took off 3 bases at V and 4 bases at J, with 13 bases between the two ends. CDR3 bases: TGTGCCAGTAGTATTGAACAGGGAAGAAATCAGCCCCAGCATTTT. Translated: CASSIEQGRNQPQHF.

This chain links TRBV24-1 with TRBJ2-1, with unresolved D. In germline, CDR1 is KGHDR, CDR2 SFDVKD. V was clipped by 3 bases and J by 3 bases, with 5 bases between them. This CDR3 is 13 amino acids long. The CDR3 reads CATSDRLYNEQFF. The CDR3, as DNA: TGTGCCACCAGTGATCGTCTCTACAATGAGCAGTTCTTC.

The chain uses TRBV6-2 or TRBV6-3 and TRBJ2-5; possible D gene TRBD1, 6 bases. Per germline, CDR1 MNHEY and CDR2 SVGEGT. The CDR3 is made up of 13 amino acids. The V and J ends lost 6 bases and 3 bases respectively, with 11 bases between them. The CDR3, as DNA: TGTGCCAGCAGATTACAGGGAGAAGAGACCCAGTACTTC. Protein sequence: CASRLQGEETQYF.

This chain uses TRBV30 with TRBJ2-3; 7 bases map to TRBD2. Germline V CDR1 and CDR2: GTSNPN, SVGIG (reference sequence). The CDR3 contains 13 residues. V dropped 6 bases and J dropped 2; count of bases not matched to a gene: 5. The CDR3 bases are TGTGCCTGTAGCGGGCATTTCACAGATACGCAGTATTTT. The encoded protein is CACSGHFTDTQYF.

This clonotype was seen more than once but under ten times. The gene calls are TRBV7-2 and TRBJ2-7; 9 bases align to TRBD2. The germline CDR1 and CDR2 sequences are SGHTA and FQGNSA. V dropped 2 bases and J dropped 1; count of bases not matched to a gene: 12. The CDR3 is made up of 18 amino acids. The CDR3 DNA sequence: TGTGCCAGCAGCTTACGTAGGGGGACTAGCCAGTATTCCTACGAGCAGTACTTC. Its translation: CASSLRRGTSQYSYEQYF.

This clonotype was observed a few times. The chain carries TRBV11-2 and TRBJ2-1, with D unresolved. Trimming pared 1 base from V and 5 bases from J, leaving 9 bases between. The germline V gene has CDR1 SGHAT and CDR2 FQNNGV. The CDR3 runs 14 residues. The CDR3 nucleotides read TGTGCCAGCAGCTTAGGTGGCTCAAACAATGAGCAGTTCTTC. Translating it yields CASSLGGSNNEQFF. Together with reference TRBV11-2 and TRBJ2-1, the CDR3 gives the full variable domain: EAGVAQSPRYKIIEKRQSVAFWCNPISGHATLYWYQQILGQGPKLLIQFQNNGVVDDSQLPKDRFSAERLKGVDSTLKIQPAKLEDSAVYLCASSLGGSNNEQFFGPGTRLTVL.

The chain recombines TRBV21-1 with TRBJ2-7; TRBD1, the table's D call, lacks a check against the DNA. TRBV21-1 corresponds to a pseudogene. CDR3 length: 12 residues. Here the CDR3 reads CASSKGQYEQYF. The DNA for the CDR3 is TGTGCCAGCAGCAAAGGACAGTACGAGCAGTACTTC.

The chain couples TRBV29-1 to TRBJ1-2; D gene uncertain. The CDR3 extends over 11 amino acids. CDR1 and CDR2 (germline): SQVTM, ANQGSEA. V was clipped by 1 base and J by 6 bases, with 6 bases between them. The CDR3, as DNA: TGCAGCGTTGAAGTGGGCAATGGCTACACCTTC. Residues: CSVEVGNGYTF.

The V and J genes are TRBV12-3 or TRBV12-4 and TRBJ1-4, with TRBD1 matching over 8 bases. Unmatched junction bases numbered 8, after V lost 7 bases and J lost 10 bases. The CDR3 length is 13 residues. As DNA, the CDR3 is TGTGCCAGCACGGGACAGGAAATTCCAAAACTGTTTTTT. Its translation is CASTGQEIPKLFF.

This clonotype has only a few counts. The rearrangement joins TRBV7-9 to TRBJ1-2, with a possible D match to TRBD1 (5 bases). CDR1 and CDR2 (germline): SEHNR, FQNEAQ (reference sequence). This CDR3 is 15 amino acids long. Trimming removed 5 bases from V and 5 bases from J, with 18 bases in between. This chain's CDR3 is CASSQGLSGLYGYTF. In DNA form, the CDR3 reads TGTGCCAGCAGCCAAGGACTATCGGGGCTTTATGGCTACACCTTC.

This clonotype was observed at least ten times. V usage is TRBV27 and J usage is TRBJ1-1, with TRBD1 as a possible D gene (5 bases). The germline V gene has CDR1 MNHEY and CDR2 SMNVEV (reference sequence). The CDR3 contains 18 residues. Between the trimmed V and J ends, which lost 3 bases and 1 base, there was a span of 21 bases. The CDR3 region is CASSFYGRDGVWNTEAFF. CDR3 bases: TGTGCCAGCAGTTTCTATGGCAGGGATGGGGTATGGAACACTGAAGCTTTCTTT.

This clonotype was seen more than once but under ten times. The V call is TRBV18, the J call TRBJ2-5, with 7 bases matching TRBD2. The CDR3 is 15 amino acids. The germline V gene has CDR1 KGHSH and CDR2 LQKENI. V lost 3 bases to trimming and J lost 5 bases; unmatched junction nucleotides: 9. As DNA, the CDR3 is TGTGCCAGCTCACCTTCGGAAGCGGGGCATGAGACCCAGTACTTC. It yields the protein CASSPSEAGHETQYF.

This chain uses TRBV7-3 with TRBJ2-5; D possibly corresponds to TRBD1 (5 bases). CDR1 is SGHTA and CDR2 is FQGTGA in the germline V gene. CDR3 length: 13 amino acids. V lost 3 bases and J 4 bases, leaving 9 bases between the germline ends. Written as DNA, the CDR3 is TGTGCCAGCAGCTTGGGGCTCCGAGAGACCCAGTACTTC. Translation: CASSLGLRETQYF.